This TCR beta chain was sequenced in a study of PD-1 blockade in classical Hodgkin lymphoma. Regarding the study as a whole: At baseline, newly diagnosed patients reportedly showed less TCR diversity than healthy donors.

Data came from immunoSEQ multiplex PCR; TCRdb stores just in-frame clones and leaves some out. The sample shows about 32,000 clones, roughly 90% of them seen only once. The length of the CDR3 is 15 residues. Germline CDR1 reads MDHEN; CDR2 reads SYDVKM. The V end lost 3 bases, the J end lost 1 base, and 12 bases lay between the germline ends. About this clone itself: No antigen is known for it.

Time point meaning: newly diagnosed, previously untreated cHL patient sample. Thawed PBMCs yielded CD4+ T cells through magnetic negative selection. Untreated, newly diagnosed classical Hodgkin lymphoma PBMCs served for comparison. The TCR comes from a human donor with classical Hodgkin lymphoma. The specimen sequenced was CD4+ T cells from blood. The genes are TRBV28 and TRBJ1-1, with D maybe TRBD1 (5 bases). CDR3 DNA: TGTGCCAGCAGTTTCGGGGGAGGACGGAACACTGAAGCTTTCTTT. It is translated as CASSFGGGRNTEAFF.